A selection of T cell receptor beta chains follows, all from one sample in a study of blood T cell repertoires in COVID-19. Using immunoSEQ multiplex PCR, the repertoire was profiled, and TCRdb retains in-frame clones only, with some absent. The sample consists of 20,000 to 25,000 clones, under 90% of them appearing once. The sample comprised peripheral blood. Receptor source: a woman aged 70 to 79 with active COVID-19. CDR3s leave out the opening cysteine and the closing phenylalanine or tryptophan. Fields, in order: J gene, V gene, CDR3 protein.

>TRBJ2-5|TRBV9
ASSVSDRDFPETQY
>TRBJ1-3|TRBV7-9
ASSLDQGYGNTIY
>TRBJ2-7|TRBV6-5
ASSGGTTYSEQY
>TRBJ2-3|TRBV28
ASRGYGTRTDTQY
>TRBJ2-1|TRBV9
ASSLRGGLSNEQF
>TRBJ2-3|TRBV2
ASSSDLSTDTQY
>TRBJ2-3|TRBV5-1
ASSAGQAIDTQY
>TRBJ2-3|TRBV10-3
AISGGQGSTDTQY
>TRBJ1-4|TRBV5-6
ASSLRFARQRGEKLF
>TRBJ1-6|TRBV4-1
ASSQEGRNSPLH
>TRBJ2-4|TRBV5-1
ASSVGQGAGKNIQY
>TRBJ2-1|TRBV5-4
ASSLAGVPWDEQF
>TRBJ2-3|TRBV4-2
ASSQETSGGEIDTQY
>TRBJ2-2|TRBV5-4
ASSLPRGNTGELF
>TRBJ2-1|TRBV7-3
ASSLGGAETYNEQF
>TRBJ1-3|TRBV10-3
AISEPARPNTGNTIY
>TRBJ2-1|TRBV2
ASSELAGGYNEQF
>TRBJ1-2|TRBV4-1
ASSQDTGSYYGYT
>TRBJ2-1|TRBV5-1
ASSPGPREYNEQF
>TRBJ1-2|TRBV6-1
ASSENPGQPYGYT
>TRBJ1-2|TRBV9
ASSFLEGGTSGYT
>TRBJ2-5|TRBV2
ASGGTNQETQY
>TRBJ2-2|TRBV9
ASSPGLAPVTGELF
>TRBJ1-2|TRBV3-1/TRBV3-2
ASSQILGTDYGYT
>TRBJ2-7|TRBV18
ASSLDSASGEQY
>TRBJ2-5|TRBV14
ASSQASRGGWETQY
>TRBJ2-1|TRBV19
ASSSYNEQF
>TRBJ2-1|TRBV5-6
ASSLAGRSSYNEQF
>TRBJ2-2|TRBV6-2/TRBV6-3
ASSSGLAGVTGELF
>TRBJ1-1|TRBV4-1
ASSQQPLGTLNTEAF
>TRBJ1-6|TRBV28
ASSLDRANSPLH
>TRBJ2-3|TRBV7-3
ASSLTGSDTQY
>TRBJ2-3|TRBV7-9
ASSQLGTSSTDTQY
>TRBJ1-5|TRBV19
ASSIDRFLTEQPQH
>TRBJ1-2|TRBV19
ASSRNDGNYGYT
>TRBJ2-5|TRBV20-1
SADSQETQY
>TRBJ1-2|TRBV28
ASKSPGTVANYGYT
>TRBJ2-3|TRBV7-2
ASSPLAGGPDTQY
>TRBJ2-7|TRBV27
ASSSDRTVFTYEQY
>TRBJ2-7|TRBV5-6
ASSKTSGGSLLYEQY
>TRBJ1-2|TRBV27
ASSSRTDFNYGYT
>TRBJ2-2|TRBV7-2
ASRPDRATGELF
>TRBJ2-4|TRBV6-2/TRBV6-3
ASSYSTRVPNIQY
>TRBJ2-3|TRBV24-1
ATSRDSGDTQY
>TRBJ2-7|TRBV9
ASSPGGQGAYEQY
>TRBJ2-1|TRBV9
ASSDSGESYNEQF
>TRBJ1-1|TRBV7-2
ASSFRDSRFSFMNTEAF
>TRBJ2-3|TRBV4-1
ASSQRGDFRPTDTQY